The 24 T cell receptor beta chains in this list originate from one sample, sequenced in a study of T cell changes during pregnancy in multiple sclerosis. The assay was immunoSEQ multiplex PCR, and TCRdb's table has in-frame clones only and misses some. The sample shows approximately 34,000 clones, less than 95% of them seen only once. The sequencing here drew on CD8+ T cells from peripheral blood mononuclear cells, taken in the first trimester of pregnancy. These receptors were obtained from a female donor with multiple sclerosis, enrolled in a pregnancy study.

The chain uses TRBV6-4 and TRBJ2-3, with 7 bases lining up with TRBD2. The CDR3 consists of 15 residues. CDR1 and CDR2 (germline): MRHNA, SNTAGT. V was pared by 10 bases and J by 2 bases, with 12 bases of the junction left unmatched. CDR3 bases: TGTGCCACCGCCGCAGCTAGCGGAACCACAGATACGCAGTATTTT. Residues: CATAAASGTTDTQYF.

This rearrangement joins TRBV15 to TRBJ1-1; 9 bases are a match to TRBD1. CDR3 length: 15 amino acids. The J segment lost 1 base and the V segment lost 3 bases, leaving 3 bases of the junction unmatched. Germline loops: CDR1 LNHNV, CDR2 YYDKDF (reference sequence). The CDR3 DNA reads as TGTGCCACCAGCAGCGACAGGGGGGCGAACACTGAAGCTTTCTTT. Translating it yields CATSSDRGANTEAFF.

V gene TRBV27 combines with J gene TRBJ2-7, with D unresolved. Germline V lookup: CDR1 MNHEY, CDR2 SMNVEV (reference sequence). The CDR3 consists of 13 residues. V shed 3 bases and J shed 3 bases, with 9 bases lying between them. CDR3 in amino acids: CASSFKQNYEQYF. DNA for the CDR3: TGTGCCAGCAGTTTCAAACAGAACTACGAGCAGTACTTC.

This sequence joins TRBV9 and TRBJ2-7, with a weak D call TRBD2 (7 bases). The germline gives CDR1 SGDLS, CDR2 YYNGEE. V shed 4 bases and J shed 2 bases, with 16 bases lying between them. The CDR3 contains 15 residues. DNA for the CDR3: TGTGCCAGCAGCCCCGGTGGGGGGGGCGCCTACGAGCAGTACTTC. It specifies CASSPGGGGAYEQYF.

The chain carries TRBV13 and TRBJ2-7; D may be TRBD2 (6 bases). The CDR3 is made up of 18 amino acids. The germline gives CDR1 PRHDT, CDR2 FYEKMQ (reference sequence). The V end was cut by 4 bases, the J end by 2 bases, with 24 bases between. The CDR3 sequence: CASSSRGGSGDLPYEQYF. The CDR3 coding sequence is TGTGCCAGCAGCTCCCGTGGAGGGTCGGGAGACCTTCCCTACGAGCAGTACTTC.

Written as DNA, the CDR3 is TGTGCCAGCAGTGACGGGACTAGCGGGGGTGTGACCCAGTACTTC. Residues: CASSDGTSGGVTQYF. The rearrangement links TRBV9 to TRBJ2-5; TRBD2 matches at 14 bases. Germline loops: CDR1 SGDLS, CDR2 YYNGEE. The CDR3 is made up of 15 amino acids. Trimming cost V 5 bases and J 7 bases; bases outside gene matches: 7.

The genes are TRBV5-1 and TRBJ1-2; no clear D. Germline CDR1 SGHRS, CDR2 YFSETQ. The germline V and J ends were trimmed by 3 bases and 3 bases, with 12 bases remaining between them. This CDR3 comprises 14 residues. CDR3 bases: TGCGCCAGCAGCTCGGCACCCGGGGACTATGGCTACACCTTC. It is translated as CASSSAPGDYGYTF.

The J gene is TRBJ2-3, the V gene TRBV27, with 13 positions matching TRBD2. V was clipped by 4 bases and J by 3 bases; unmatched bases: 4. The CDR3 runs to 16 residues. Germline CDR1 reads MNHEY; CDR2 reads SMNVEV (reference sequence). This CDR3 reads CASSSLTSGRTDTQYF. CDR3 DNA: TGTGCCAGCAGTTCGTTGACTAGCGGGAGGACAGATACGCAGTATTTT.

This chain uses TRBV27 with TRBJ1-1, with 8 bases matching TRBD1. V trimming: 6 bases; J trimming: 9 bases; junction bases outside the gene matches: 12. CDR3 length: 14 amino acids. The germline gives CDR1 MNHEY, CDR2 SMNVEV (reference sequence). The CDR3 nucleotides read TGTGCCAGCAGCCAAAGCCGGGACAGGACTAAAGCTTTCTTT. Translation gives CASSQSRDRTKAFF.

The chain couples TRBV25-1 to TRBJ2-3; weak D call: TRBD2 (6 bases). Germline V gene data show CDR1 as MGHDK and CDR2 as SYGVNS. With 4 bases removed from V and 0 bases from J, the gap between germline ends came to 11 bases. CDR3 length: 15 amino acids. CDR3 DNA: TGTGCCAGCAGTGGGACTACGGGTAGCACAGATACGCAGTATTTT. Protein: CASSGTTGSTDTQYF.

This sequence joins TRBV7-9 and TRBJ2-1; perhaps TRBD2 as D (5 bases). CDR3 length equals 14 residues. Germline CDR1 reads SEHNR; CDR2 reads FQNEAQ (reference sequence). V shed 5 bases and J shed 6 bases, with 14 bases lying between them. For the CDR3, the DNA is TGTGCCAGCAGCGGCACTAGTCGCTCCAATGAGCAGTTCTTC. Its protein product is CASSGTSRSNEQFF.

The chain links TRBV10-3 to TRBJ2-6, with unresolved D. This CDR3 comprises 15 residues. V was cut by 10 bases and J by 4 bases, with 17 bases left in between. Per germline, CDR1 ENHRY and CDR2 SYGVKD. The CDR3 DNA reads TGTGCCACCTTTACAACAGAATCCGGGGCCAACGTCCTGACTTTC. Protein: CATFTTESGANVLTF.

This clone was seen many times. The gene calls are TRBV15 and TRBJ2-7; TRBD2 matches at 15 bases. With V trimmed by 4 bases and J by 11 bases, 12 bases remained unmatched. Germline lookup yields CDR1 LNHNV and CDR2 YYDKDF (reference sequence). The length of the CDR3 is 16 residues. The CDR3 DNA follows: TGTGCCACCAGCAACCCAGCGGGACTAGCGGGAGGACTTAAGTACTTC. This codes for CATSNPAGLAGGLKYF.

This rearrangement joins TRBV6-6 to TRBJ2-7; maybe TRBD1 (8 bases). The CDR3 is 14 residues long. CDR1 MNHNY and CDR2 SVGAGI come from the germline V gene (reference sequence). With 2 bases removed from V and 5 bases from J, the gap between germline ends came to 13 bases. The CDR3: CASSYHRGGDEQYF. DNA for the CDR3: TGTGCCAGCAGTTACCACAGGGGGGGAGACGAGCAGTACTTC.

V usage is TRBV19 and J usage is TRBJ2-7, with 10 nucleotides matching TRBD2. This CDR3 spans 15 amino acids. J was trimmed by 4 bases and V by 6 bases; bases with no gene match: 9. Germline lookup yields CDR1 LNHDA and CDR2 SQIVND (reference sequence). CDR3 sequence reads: CASSFGLAANYEQYF. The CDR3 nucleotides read TGTGCCAGTAGCTTTGGACTAGCGGCGAATTACGAGCAGTACTTC.

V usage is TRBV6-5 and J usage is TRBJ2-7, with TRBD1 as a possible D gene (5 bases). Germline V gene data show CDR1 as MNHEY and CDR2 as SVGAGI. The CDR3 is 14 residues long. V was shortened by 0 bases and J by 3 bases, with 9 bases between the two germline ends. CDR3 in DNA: TGTGCCAGCAGTTACTCAGCAGGGTTCTACGAGCAGTACTTC. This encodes CASSYSAGFYEQYF.

CDR3: CASGSQGLSKKLFF. CDR3 nucleotides: TGTGCCAGCGGCTCCCAGGGCCTCAGTAAAAAACTGTTTTTT. This chain uses TRBV25-1 with TRBJ1-4; tentatively, D is TRBD1 (5 bases). The V gene lost 8 bases and the J gene lost 9 bases, with 19 bases spanning the gap. Germline CDR1 reads MGHDK; CDR2 reads SYGVNS. This CDR3 spans 14 amino acids.

The CDR3 DNA reads TGTGCCAGCAGCGCGGGGACAGACCAAGAGACCCAGTACTTC. Translating it yields CASSAGTDQETQYF. The chain uses TRBV9 and TRBJ2-5, with 7 bases identical to TRBD1. The CDR3 sequence is 14 residues long. With 3 bases clipped from V and 0 bases from J, the junction kept 2 bases outside the gene matches. From germline, CDR1 is SGDLS and CDR2 YYNGEE.

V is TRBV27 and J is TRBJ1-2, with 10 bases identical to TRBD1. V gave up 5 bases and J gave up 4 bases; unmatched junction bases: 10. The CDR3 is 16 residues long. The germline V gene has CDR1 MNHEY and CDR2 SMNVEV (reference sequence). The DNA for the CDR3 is TGTGCCAGCAGTGTCTCCGGGACAGGGGTTACCTATGGCTACACCTTC. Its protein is CASSVSGTGVTYGYTF.

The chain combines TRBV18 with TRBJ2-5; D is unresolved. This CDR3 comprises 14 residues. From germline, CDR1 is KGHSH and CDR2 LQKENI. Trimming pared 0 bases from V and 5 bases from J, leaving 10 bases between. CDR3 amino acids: CASSPPNSAETQYF. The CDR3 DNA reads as TGTGCCAGCTCACCACCGAATAGTGCCGAGACCCAGTACTTC.

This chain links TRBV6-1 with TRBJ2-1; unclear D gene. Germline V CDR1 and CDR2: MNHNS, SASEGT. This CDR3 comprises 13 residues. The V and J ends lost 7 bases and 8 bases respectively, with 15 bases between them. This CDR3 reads CASISFLFDEQFF. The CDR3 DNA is TGTGCCAGCATTAGTTTTCTCTTCGATGAGCAGTTCTTC.

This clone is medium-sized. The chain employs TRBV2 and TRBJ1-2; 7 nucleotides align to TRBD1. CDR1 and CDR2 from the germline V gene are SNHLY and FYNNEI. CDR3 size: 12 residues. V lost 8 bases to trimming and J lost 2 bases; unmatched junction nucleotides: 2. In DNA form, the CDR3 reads TGTGCCAGCGCACAGGGGAACTATGGCTACACCTTC. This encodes CASAQGNYGYTF.

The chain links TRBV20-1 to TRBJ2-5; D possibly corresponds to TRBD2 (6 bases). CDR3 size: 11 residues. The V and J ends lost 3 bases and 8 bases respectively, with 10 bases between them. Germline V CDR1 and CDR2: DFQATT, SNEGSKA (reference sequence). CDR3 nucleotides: TGCAGTGCTAGTTTGGGGGGAACCCAGTACTTC. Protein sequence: CSASLGGTQYF.

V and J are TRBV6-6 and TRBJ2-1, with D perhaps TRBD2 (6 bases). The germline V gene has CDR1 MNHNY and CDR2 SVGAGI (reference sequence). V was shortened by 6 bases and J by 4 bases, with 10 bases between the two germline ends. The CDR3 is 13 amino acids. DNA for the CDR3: TGTGCCAGCAGCCTGGGACTTTACAATGAGCAGTTCTTC. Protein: CASSLGLYNEQFF.